A selection of T cell receptor beta chains follows, all from one sample in a study of STAT3 mutations in large granular lymphocyte leukemia. The method was immunoSEQ multiplex PCR; TCRdb's version includes in-frame clones alone and lacks a portion of them. Of about 19,000 clones in the sample, roughly 90% were seen once. Material: peripheral blood mononuclear cells. Receptor source: a man between 60 and 70 years old with T-cell large granular lymphocyte leukemia. Some clones in this sample may be carry-over from other donors' samples. CDR3s include the opening cysteine and the closing phenylalanine or tryptophan. Each record gives: V gene, J gene, CDR3 protein.

TRBV9	TRBJ2-3	CASKGATDTQYF
TRBV28	TRBJ1-5	CASSPPPGGGQPQHF
TRBV6-6	TRBJ2-3	CASANRDVGGDTQYF
TRBV5-1	TRBJ1-5	CASSSEGDQPQHF
TRBV19	TRBJ1-5	CASSKGRTSNQPQHF
TRBV28	TRBJ2-7	CASSITTSGSGEQYF
TRBV4-3	TRBJ1-4	CASSQGGGGEKLFF
TRBV9	TRBJ1-2	CASSVVTGGYTF
TRBV2	TRBJ1-6	CASSSDRGNSPLHF
TRBV5-1	TRBJ2-1	CASSLEGDYYNEQFF
TRBV11-2	TRBJ2-7	CASSSTPVYEQYF